This T cell receptor (beta chain) comes out of a study of cytomegalovirus exposure and HLA in healthy donors. Study results and limitations: The tendency of first-cohort TCR clusters to co-occur in the roughly 130 validation repertoires emerged from a later analysis. Listed as cytomegalovirus-associated were 150 to 200 TCR beta chains. Most TCRs appeared rarely, but some public TCRs recurred in many donors.

This CDR3 has 11 residues. From germline, CDR1 is SEHNR and CDR2 FQNEAQ (reference sequence). The germline V and J ends were trimmed by 5 bases and 9 bases, with 11 bases remaining between them. The donors belonged to the roughly 110-subject validation cohort, separate from the roughly 670-subject first cohort. Worth noting for this clone: Its antigen remains unidentified.

This table comes from immunoSEQ multiplex PCR, and its TCRdb copy is limited to in-frame clones, with some not included. This table holds fewer than 250,000 clones, around 87% found once. The specimen sequenced was PBMCs. This chain joins TRBV7-9 and TRBJ2-7, with a tentative D call TRBD1 (6 bases). The TCR was taken from a man in his late teens or twenties in good health and CMV-seronegative. CDR3 nucleotides: TGTGCCAGCAGCATCGACAGGAGGCAGTACTTC. Amino acids: CASSIDRRQYF.